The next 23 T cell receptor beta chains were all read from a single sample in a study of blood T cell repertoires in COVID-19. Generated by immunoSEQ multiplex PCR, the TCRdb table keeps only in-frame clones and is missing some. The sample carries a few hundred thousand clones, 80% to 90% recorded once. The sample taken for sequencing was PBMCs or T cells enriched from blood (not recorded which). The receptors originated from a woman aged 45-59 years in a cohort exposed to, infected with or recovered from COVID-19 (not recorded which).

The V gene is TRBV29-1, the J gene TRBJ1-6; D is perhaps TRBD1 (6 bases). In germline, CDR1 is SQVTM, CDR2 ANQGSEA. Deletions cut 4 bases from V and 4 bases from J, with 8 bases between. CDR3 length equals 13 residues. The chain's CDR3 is CSVGQAYNSPLHF. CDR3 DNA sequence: TGCAGCGTTGGACAGGCTTATAATTCACCCCTCCACTTT.

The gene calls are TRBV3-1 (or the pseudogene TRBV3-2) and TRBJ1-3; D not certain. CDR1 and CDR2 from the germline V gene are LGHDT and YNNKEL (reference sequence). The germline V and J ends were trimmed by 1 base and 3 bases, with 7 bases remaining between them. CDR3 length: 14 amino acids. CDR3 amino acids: CASSQGSRGNTIYF. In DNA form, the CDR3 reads TGTGCCAGCAGCCAAGGTTCCCGTGGAAACACCATATATTTT.

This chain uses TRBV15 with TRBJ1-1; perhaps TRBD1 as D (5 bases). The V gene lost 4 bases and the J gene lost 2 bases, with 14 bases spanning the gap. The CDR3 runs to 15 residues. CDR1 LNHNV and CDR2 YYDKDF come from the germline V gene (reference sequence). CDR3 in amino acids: CATSKIGTVNTEAFF. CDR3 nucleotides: TGTGCCACCAGCAAGATTGGGACTGTCAACACTGAAGCTTTCTTT.

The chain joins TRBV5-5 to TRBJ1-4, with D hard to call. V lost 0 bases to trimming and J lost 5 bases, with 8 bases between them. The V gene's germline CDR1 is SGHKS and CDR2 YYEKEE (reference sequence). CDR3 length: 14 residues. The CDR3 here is CASSLVPGNEKLFF. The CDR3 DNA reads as TGTGCCAGCAGCTTGGTCCCGGGGAATGAAAAACTGTTTTTT.

The CDR3 DNA follows: TGCGCCAGCAGTGAGTCGGGGCTAGCGGGGGGCTACGAGCAGTACTTC. Residues: CASSESGLAGGYEQYF. The chain carries TRBV10-1 and TRBJ2-7, with 11 bases that match TRBD2. CDR3 length equals 16 residues. J gave up 3 bases and V 0 bases, and 4 bases lay outside the gene matches. Germline CDR1 WNHNN, CDR2 SYGVQD (reference sequence).

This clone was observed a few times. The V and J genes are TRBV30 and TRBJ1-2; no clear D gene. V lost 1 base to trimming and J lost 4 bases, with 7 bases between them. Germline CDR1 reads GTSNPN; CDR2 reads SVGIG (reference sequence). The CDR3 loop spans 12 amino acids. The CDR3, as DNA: TGTGCCTGGAGTGCGCGCACCTATGGCTACACCTTC. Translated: CAWSARTYGYTF.

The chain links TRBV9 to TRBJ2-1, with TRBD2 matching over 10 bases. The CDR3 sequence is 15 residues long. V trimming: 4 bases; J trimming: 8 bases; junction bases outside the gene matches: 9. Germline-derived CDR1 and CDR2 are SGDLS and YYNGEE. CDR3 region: CASSSQAGGRYEQFF. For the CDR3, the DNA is TGTGCCAGCAGCTCCCAAGCGGGGGGGCGGTATGAGCAGTTCTTC.

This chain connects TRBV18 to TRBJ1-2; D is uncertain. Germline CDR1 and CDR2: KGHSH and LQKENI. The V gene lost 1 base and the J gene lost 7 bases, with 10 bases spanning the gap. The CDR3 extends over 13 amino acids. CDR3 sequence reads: CASSPRGLGGYTF. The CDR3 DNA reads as TGTGCCAGCTCACCACGAGGGTTAGGTGGCTACACCTTC.

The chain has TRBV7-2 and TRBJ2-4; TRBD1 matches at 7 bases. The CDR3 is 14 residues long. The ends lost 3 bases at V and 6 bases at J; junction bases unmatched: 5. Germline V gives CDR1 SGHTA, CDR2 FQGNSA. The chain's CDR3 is CASSFDRVLNIQYF. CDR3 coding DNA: TGTGCCAGCAGCTTTGACAGGGTATTAAACATTCAGTACTTC.

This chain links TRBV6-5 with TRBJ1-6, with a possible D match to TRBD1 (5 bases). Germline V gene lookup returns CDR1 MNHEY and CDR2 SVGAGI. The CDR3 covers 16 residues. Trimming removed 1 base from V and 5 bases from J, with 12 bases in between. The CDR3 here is CASSYWGRQNNSPLHF. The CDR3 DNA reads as TGTGCCAGCAGTTACTGGGGGAGGCAGAATAATTCACCCCTCCACTTT.

The CDR3 coding sequence is TGTGCCAGCAGTTCAGGTACAGATACGCAGTATTTT. This codes for CASSSGTDTQYF. The chain has TRBV6-5 and TRBJ2-3; D unclear. Germline V gene data show CDR1 as MNHEY and CDR2 as SVGAGI. The CDR3 extends over 12 amino acids. Trimming took 4 bases from V and 3 from J, leaving 5 bases between them.

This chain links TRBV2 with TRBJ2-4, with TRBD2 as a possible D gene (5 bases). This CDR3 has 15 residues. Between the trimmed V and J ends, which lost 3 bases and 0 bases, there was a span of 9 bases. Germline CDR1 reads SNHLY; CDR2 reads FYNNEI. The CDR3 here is CASSDRRLAKNIQYF. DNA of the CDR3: TGTGCCAGCAGTGACAGGAGGCTAGCCAAAAACATTCAGTACTTC.

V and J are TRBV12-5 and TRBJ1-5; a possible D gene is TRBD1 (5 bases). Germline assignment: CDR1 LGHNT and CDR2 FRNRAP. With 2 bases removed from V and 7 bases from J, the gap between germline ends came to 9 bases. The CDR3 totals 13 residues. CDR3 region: CASGLINRQPQHF. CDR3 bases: TGTGCTAGTGGTTTGATAAACAGGCAGCCCCAGCATTTT.

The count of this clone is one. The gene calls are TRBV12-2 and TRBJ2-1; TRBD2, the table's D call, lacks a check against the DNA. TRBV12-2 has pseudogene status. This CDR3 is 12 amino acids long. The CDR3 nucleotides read TGTGCAAGTCGCCGTGCCCTTAGTGAGCAGTTCTTC. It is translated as CASRRALSEQFF.

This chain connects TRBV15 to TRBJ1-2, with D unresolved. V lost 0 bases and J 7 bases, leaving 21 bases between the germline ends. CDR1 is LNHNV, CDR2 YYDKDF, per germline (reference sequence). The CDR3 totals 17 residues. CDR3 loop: CATSRDSFGARRGGYTF. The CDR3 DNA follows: TGTGCCACCAGCAGAGATAGTTTCGGTGCCCGTCGAGGTGGCTACACCTTC.

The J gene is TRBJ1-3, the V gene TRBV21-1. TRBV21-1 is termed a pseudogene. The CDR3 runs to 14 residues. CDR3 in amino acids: CASSKGSVGNTIYF. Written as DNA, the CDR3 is TGTGCCAGCAGCAAAGGTAGCGTCGGAAACACCATATATTTT.

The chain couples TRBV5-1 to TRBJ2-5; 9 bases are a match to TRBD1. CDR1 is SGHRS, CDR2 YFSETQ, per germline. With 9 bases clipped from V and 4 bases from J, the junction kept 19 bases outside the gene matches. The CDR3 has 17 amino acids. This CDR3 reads CATAATPGTGFGETQYF. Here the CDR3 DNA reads TGCGCCACCGCAGCAACTCCCGGGACAGGGTTTGGAGAGACCCAGTACTTC.

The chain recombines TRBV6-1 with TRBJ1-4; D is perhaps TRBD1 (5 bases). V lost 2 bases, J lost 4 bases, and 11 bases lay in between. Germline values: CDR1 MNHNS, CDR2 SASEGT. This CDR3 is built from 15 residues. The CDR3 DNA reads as TGTGCCAGCAGTGAACTAAGACAGATTAATGAAAAACTGTTTTTT. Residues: CASSELRQINEKLFF.

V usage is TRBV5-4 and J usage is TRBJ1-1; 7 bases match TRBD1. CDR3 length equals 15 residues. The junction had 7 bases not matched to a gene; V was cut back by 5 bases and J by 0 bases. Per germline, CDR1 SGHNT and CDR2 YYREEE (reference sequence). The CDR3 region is CASSFSTGLNTEAFF. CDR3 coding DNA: TGTGCCAGCAGTTTTTCGACAGGGTTGAACACTGAAGCTTTCTTT.

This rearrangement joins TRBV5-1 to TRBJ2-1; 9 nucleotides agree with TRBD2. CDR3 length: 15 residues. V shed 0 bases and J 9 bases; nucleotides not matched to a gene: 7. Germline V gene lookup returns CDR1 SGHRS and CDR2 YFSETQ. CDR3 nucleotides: TGCGCCAGCAGCTTGGGTGCGGGGGGGCGGTTTGAGCAGTTCTTC. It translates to CASSLGAGGRFEQFF.

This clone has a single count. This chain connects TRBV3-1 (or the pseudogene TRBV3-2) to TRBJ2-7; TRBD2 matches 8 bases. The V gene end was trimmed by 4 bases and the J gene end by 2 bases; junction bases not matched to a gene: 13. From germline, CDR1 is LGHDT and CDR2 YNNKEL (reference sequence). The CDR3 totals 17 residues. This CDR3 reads CASSPPAGTRGTYEQYF. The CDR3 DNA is TGTGCCAGCAGCCCGCCGGCCGGGACTAGGGGAACCTACGAGCAGTACTTC.

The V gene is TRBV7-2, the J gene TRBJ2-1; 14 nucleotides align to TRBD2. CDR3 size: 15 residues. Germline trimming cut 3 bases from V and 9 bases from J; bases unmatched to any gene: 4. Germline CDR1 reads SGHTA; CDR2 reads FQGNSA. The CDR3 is CASSFGTSGGSEQFF. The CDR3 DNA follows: TGTGCCAGCAGCTTCGGGACTAGCGGGGGTAGTGAGCAGTTCTTC.

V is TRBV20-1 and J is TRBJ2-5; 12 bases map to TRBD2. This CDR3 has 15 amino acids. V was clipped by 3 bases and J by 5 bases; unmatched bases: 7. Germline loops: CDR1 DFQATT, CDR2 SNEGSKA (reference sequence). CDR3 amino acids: CSASDLAGGRETQYF. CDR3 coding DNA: TGCAGTGCTAGTGACCTAGCGGGGGGGCGGGAGACCCAGTACTTC.